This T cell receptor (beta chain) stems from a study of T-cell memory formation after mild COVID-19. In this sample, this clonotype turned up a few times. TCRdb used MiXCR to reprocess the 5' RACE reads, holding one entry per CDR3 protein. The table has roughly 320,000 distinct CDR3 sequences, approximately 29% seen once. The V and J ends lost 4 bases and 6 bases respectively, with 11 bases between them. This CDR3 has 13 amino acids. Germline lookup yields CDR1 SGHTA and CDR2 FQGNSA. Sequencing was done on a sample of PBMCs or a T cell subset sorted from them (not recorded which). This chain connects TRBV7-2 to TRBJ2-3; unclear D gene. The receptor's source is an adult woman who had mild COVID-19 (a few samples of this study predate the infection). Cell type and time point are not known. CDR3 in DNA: TGTGCCAGCAGCTCGCCCGACTCTGATACGCAGTATTTT. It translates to CASSSPDSDTQYF.